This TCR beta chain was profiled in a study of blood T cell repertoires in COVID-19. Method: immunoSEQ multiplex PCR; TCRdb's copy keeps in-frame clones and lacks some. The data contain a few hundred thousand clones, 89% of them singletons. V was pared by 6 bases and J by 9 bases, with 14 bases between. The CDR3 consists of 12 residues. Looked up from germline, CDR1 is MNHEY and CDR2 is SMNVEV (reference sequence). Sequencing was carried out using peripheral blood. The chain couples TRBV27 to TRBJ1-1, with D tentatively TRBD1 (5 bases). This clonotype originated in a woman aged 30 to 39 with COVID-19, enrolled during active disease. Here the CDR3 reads CASSGGGRKAFF. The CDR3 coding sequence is TGTGCCAGCAGCGGGGGTGGGCGGAAAGCTTTCTTT.